Following are 2 T cell receptor beta chains from one sample sequenced in a study of vaccination and CD4 T cells after COVID-19. For these TCRs, the target antigens are not known. Researchers used the Oncomine TCR Beta short-read assay to sequence DNA from cultured CD4+ T cells. Using its own MiXCR run on the PCR reads, TCRdb lists one record per CDR3 protein. This repertoire shows fewer than 15,000 distinct CDR3 sequences, about 40% found once; its top ten account for roughly 9.2%. Treatment denoted: roughly 11-day PBMC culture with coronavirus spike peptide pools or control peptides (ViraFEST assay). The sequencing used CD4+ T cells from blood, cultured in vitro, collected after SARS-CoV-2 vaccination. These receptors all come from a human donor who had recovered from COVID-19.

This clonotype was seen a handful of times. V is TRBV18 and J is TRBJ2-3; no clear D gene. Germline values: CDR1 KGHSH, CDR2 LQKENI. Deletions cut 2 bases from V and 2 bases from J, with 5 bases between. CDR3 size: 13 residues. The CDR3 nucleotides read TGTGCCAGCTCACCATCATACACAGATACGCAGTATTTT. Amino acids: CASSPSYTDTQYF.

This clonotype was counted a few times. The CDR3 DNA reads TGTGCCAGCAGCGCTAGCGCGTCCCGTCTCTATGGCTACACCTTC. Protein: CASSASASRLYGYTF. The chain uses TRBV11-2 and TRBJ1-2; D unclear. Germline CDR1 reads SGHAT; CDR2 reads FQNNGV. This CDR3 has 15 residues. V lost 5 bases and J 4 bases, leaving 17 bases between the germline ends.